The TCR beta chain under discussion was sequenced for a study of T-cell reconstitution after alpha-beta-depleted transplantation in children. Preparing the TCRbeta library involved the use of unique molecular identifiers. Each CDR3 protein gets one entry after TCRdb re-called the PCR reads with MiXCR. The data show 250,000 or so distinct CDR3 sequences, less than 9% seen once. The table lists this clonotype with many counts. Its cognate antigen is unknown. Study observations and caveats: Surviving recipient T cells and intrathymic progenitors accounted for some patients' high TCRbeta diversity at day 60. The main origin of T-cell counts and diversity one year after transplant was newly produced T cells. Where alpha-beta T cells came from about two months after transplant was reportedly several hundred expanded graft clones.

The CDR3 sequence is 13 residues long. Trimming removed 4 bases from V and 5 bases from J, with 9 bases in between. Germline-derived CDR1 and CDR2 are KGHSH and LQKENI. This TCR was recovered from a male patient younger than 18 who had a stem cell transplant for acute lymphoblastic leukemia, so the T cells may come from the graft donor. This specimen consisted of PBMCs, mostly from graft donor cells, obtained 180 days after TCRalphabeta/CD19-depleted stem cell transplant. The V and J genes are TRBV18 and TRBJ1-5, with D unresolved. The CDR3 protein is CASSLLQDQPQHF. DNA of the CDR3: TGTGCCAGCTCACTACTACAAGATCAGCCCCAGCATTTT.